A single T cell receptor (beta chain) is shown here with its context. As yet, its antigen is unknown. The read is 3 residues too short to cover the CDR3 end, so that end is filled in from the germline J gene. With 4 bases clipped from V and 2 bases from J, the junction kept 7 bases outside the gene matches. Germline assignment: CDR1 LNHDA and CDR2 SQIVND (reference sequence). This CDR3 has 15 amino acids. These data originate in a study of T cells in women clearing cervical HPV infection. Study-wide background: Donors had HPV16-related CIN3 or worse; 2 had invasive cancer.

The study's findings and limits: TRBV6-7 abundance was lower in cases than controls (roughly 0.11% versus 0.16%). T-cell numbers per sample were unknown and may explain richness differences.

Produced via immunoSEQ multiplex PCR; TCRdb's table is partial and in-frame only. The sample data list tens of thousands of clones. Specimen: blood buffy coat. This clonotype originated in a woman aged 18-69 years with a cervical HPV16 infection that either progressed to CIN3+ or cleared (not recorded which). The chain links TRBV19 to TRBJ2-5; 7 nucleotides agree with TRBD1. The CDR3 region is CASSTSGTAQETQYF. The sequenced CDR3 bases are TGTGCCAGTAGTACCTCCGGGACAGCTCAAGAGACC.